Below, 24 T cell receptor beta chains from the same sample are listed, as sequenced in a study of T cells in Graves' hyperthyroidism and ophthalmopathy. Authors of the study amplified TCR beta CDR3 regions from RNA transcripts. RT-PCR in the first round (using the HTBI primer set) targeted the TCR CDR3. MiXCR was run by TCRdb on the multiplex PCR reads, yielding one entry per CDR3 protein. This repertoire shows hundreds of thousands of distinct CDR3 sequences, nearly 20% found once; its top ten account for approximately 50%. Input material: blood. These receptors originate from a middle-aged man with Graves' ophthalmopathy.

This sequence joins TRBV5-6 and TRBJ2-7, with a possible D match to TRBD1 (5 bases). V lost 4 bases, J lost 4 bases, and 15 bases lay in between. This CDR3 spans 14 amino acids. Looked up from germline, CDR1 is SGHDT and CDR2 is YYEEEE. The DNA of the CDR3 is TGTGCCAGCAGCCTAGACAGAGGCAAATACGAGCAGTACTTC. This translates into CASSLDRGKYEQYF.

This clonotype was seen ten or more times. The chain joins TRBV5-1 to TRBJ2-5; a possible D gene is TRBD2 (6 bases). The CDR3 length is 14 residues. Trimming left V 5 bases short and J 8 bases short, with 19 bases between. From germline, CDR1 is SGHRS and CDR2 YFSETQ. CDR3 sequence: CASRVADPRATQYF. CDR3 sequence (DNA): TGCGCCAGCAGAGTAGCGGATCCGAGGGCAACCCAGTACTTC. The full variable domain, rest sourced from reference TRBV5-1 and TRBJ2-5, is KAGVTQTPRYLIKTRGQQVTLSCSPISGHRSVSWYQQTPGQGLQFLFEYFSETQRNKGNFPGRFSGRQFSNSRSEMNVSTLELGDSALYLCASRVADPRATQYFGPGTRLLVL.

Remarks on this clonotype: The CDR3 ends on some other residue instead of the conserved phenylalanine or tryptophan, so this is likely a read error. The chain recombines TRBV28 with TRBJ2-1; D gene unclear. Per the germline V gene, CDR1 is MDHEN and CDR2 is SYDVKM. The CDR3 loop spans 14 amino acids. Trimming pared 8 bases from V and 2 bases from J, leaving 13 bases between. CDR3 in amino acids: CASVGPNTYNEQFL. As DNA, the CDR3 is TGTGCCAGCGTCGGGCCCAACACCTACAATGAGCAGTTCCTC.

This clonotype was counted between two and nine times. The rearrangement uses TRBV19 and TRBJ2-5; D is possibly TRBD1 (6 bases). In germline, CDR1 is LNHDA, CDR2 SQIVND (reference sequence). The CDR3 is 14 residues long. V shed 3 bases and J shed 1 base, with 9 bases lying between them. The CDR3 bases are TGTGCCAGTAGTATTGGACAGAGCCAAGAGACCCAGTACTTC. Translated, it gives CASSIGQSQETQYF.

This rearrangement joins TRBV6-2 or TRBV6-3 to TRBJ2-1; 11 bases agree with TRBD2. J was trimmed by 6 bases and V by 2 bases; bases with no gene match: 3. Germline V lookup: CDR1 MNHEY, CDR2 SVGEGT. This CDR3 comprises 15 residues. The CDR3 loop is CASSYQGLAVNEQFF. The DNA for the CDR3 is TGTGCCAGCAGTTACCAGGGACTAGCGGTCAATGAGCAGTTCTTC.

The chain uses TRBV4-1 and TRBJ1-3; no definite D call. This CDR3 has 17 residues. Germline CDR1 and CDR2: MGHRA and YSYEKL. Trimming removed 0 bases from V and 0 bases from J, with 12 bases in between. The CDR3 sequence: CASSQEAGRGSGNTIYF. The CDR3 DNA is TGCGCCAGCAGCCAAGAGGCTGGCAGAGGCTCTGGAAACACCATATATTTT.

This clonotype was seen more than once but under ten times. The genes are TRBV9 and TRBJ1-2; possible D gene TRBD1, 5 bases. The V end was cut by 7 bases, the J end by 4 bases, with 20 bases between. The CDR3 has 15 residues. Germline V lookup: CDR1 SGDLS, CDR2 YYNGEE. CDR3 in DNA: TGTGCCAGCGAAAGGGGCGGAAGCAGACCCTATGGCTACACCTTC. Translating gives CASERGGSRPYGYTF.

Note on this clonotype: A much larger clone lies a single base off, so this may be a read error. This chain uses TRBV28 with TRBJ2-7; tentatively, D is TRBD2 (6 bases). V lost 5 bases to trimming and J lost 0 bases, with 11 bases between them. This CDR3 has 14 amino acids. Germline V gene sequence: CDR1 MDHEN, CDR2 SYDVKM. The CDR3 DNA is TGTGCCAGCAGTCTCCGGGGGAACTCCTACGAGCAGTACTTC. This sequence encodes CASSLRGNSYEQYF.

The chain is built from TRBV5-1 and TRBJ2-7, with 11 bases identical to TRBD1. Trimming cost V 4 bases and J 2 bases; bases outside gene matches: 8. Germline-derived CDR1 and CDR2 are SGHRS and YFSETQ. The CDR3 is 16 amino acids. CDR3 protein: CASSPGQGVRPYEQYF. In DNA form, the CDR3 reads TGCGCCAGCAGCCCGGGACAGGGGGTGAGGCCCTACGAGCAGTACTTC. Combining the CDR3 with reference TRBV5-1 and TRBJ2-7 gives the whole variable domain KAGVTQTPRYLIKTRGQQVTLSCSPISGHRSVSWYQQTPGQGLQFLFEYFSETQRNKGNFPGRFSGRQFSNSRSEMNVSTLELGDSALYLCASSPGQGVRPYEQYFGPGTRLTVT.

This clonotype was observed a handful of times. With a much larger clone just one base away, this may be a read error. This chain joins TRBV7-9 and TRBJ2-2, with D possibly matching TRBD1 (6 bases). Germline-derived CDR1 and CDR2 are SEHNR and FQNEAQ (reference sequence). This CDR3 contains 15 residues. The V end lost 8 bases, the J end lost 4 bases, and 17 bases lay between the germline ends. In DNA form, the CDR3 reads TGTGCCAGCGGACAGAGGGCGATCTCCACCGGGGAGCTGTTTTTT. Translated: CASGQRAISTGELFF.

The V gene is TRBV6-6, the J gene TRBJ2-5; 8 nucleotides line up with TRBD2. The germline V gene has CDR1 MNHNY and CDR2 SVGAGI (reference sequence). The CDR3 contains 16 residues. The trim removed 0 bases at V and 5 bases at J, leaving 8 bases unmatched. The CDR3 nucleotides read TGTGCCAGCAGTTACTCTACGGGAGGGGTGGGGGAGACCCAGTACTTC. Amino acid sequence: CASSYSTGGVGETQYF.

In the case of this clonotype: This may be a read error: a much more frequent sequence differs by one nucleotide. This chain links TRBV10-3 with TRBJ2-6; D not certain. The CDR3 contains 13 residues. Per the germline V gene, CDR1 is ENHRY and CDR2 is SYGVKD. In nucleotides, the CDR3 is TGTGCCACCAAAAACCAAAATGATAACGCCCTGACTTTC. Protein: CATKNQNDNALTF.

Ten or more counts support this clonotype. The rearrangement joins TRBV18 to TRBJ1-1, with 9 bases fitting TRBD1. Germline CDR1 KGHSH, CDR2 LQKENI. The CDR3 runs to 15 residues. V lost 5 bases and J lost 3; bases outside the gene matches: 7. DNA of the CDR3: TGTGCCAGCTCAACCGGGACAGGGATGGACACTGAAGCTTTCTTT. Translation: CASSTGTGMDTEAFF.

This clonotype occurred many times. The chain couples TRBV6-2 or TRBV6-3 to TRBJ2-1; 12 bases are a match to TRBD2. The CDR3 extends over 17 amino acids. Germline V lookup: CDR1 MNHEY, CDR2 SVGEGT. V was pared by 3 bases and J by 1 base, with 4 bases of the junction left unmatched. CDR3 DNA sequence: TGTGCCAGCAGTTATCGGACTAGCGGGAAGTCCTACAATGAGCAGTTCTTC. It yields the protein CASSYRTSGKSYNEQFF.

There are a few counts of this clonotype. This chain uses TRBV2 with TRBJ1-1; TRBD1 matches 7 bases. This CDR3 has 12 amino acids. V lost 6 bases and J lost 4; bases outside the gene matches: 2. The germline V gene encodes CDR1 SNHLY and CDR2 FYNNEI. CDR3 sequence reads: CASSGDSTEAFF. CDR3 coding DNA: TGTGCCAGCAGCGGGGACAGCACTGAAGCTTTCTTT.

V usage is TRBV30 and J usage is TRBJ1-4, with TRBD1 matching over 7 bases. The CDR3 is 14 residues long. Unmatched junction bases numbered 5, after V lost 7 bases and J lost 0 bases. Germline lookup yields CDR1 GTSNPN and CDR2 SVGIG (reference sequence). The CDR3 loop reads CALEGAPTNEKLFF. CDR3 bases: TGTGCCTTGGAGGGGGCTCCAACTAATGAAAAACTGTTTTTT.

This clonotype was recorded at least ten times. The gene calls are TRBV9 and TRBJ2-3; 8 bases map to TRBD2. This CDR3 has 17 residues. Germline-derived CDR1 and CDR2 are SGDLS and YYNGEE. The junction had 15 bases not matched to a gene; V was cut back by 4 bases and J by 5 bases. The CDR3 loop reads CASSSRTERGPGDTQYF. CDR3 bases: TGTGCCAGCAGCTCCCGGACCGAGCGGGGGCCGGGAGATACGCAGTATTTT.

The genes are TRBV20-1 and TRBJ2-5; TRBD1 matches 7 bases. CDR3 length: 15 residues. Trimming took 5 bases from V and 9 from J; bases not matched to a gene: 18. CDR1 DFQATT and CDR2 SNEGSKA come from the germline V gene (reference sequence). The CDR3 bases are TGCAGTGCTTCCATGACAGGGACGGGTTCAGGGGCCCAGTACTTC. Its protein product is CSASMTGTGSGAQYF.

The chain has TRBV7-9 and TRBJ2-5; 9 nucleotides match TRBD2. Unmatched junction bases numbered 16, after V lost 2 bases and J lost 0 bases. The CDR3 has 20 residues. The germline V gene has CDR1 SEHNR and CDR2 FQNEAQ (reference sequence). The CDR3 DNA is TGTGCCAGCAGCTTACGAGGAAGGGTGTGGCGGGAGGGGAACCAAGAGACCCAGTACTTC. It translates to CASSLRGRVWREGNQETQYF.

This clonotype came up a few times. The gene calls are TRBV20-1 and TRBJ1-2, with 7 bases identical to TRBD1. J was trimmed by 8 bases and V by 5 bases; bases with no gene match: 26. Germline lookup yields CDR1 DFQATT and CDR2 SNEGSKA (reference sequence). CDR3 size: 18 residues. This CDR3 is CSASRSVGGGGGGIGYTF. The CDR3 DNA reads TGCAGTGCTTCCCGATCAGTAGGGGGCGGGGGGGGTGGAATAGGCTACACCTTC.

There are many counts of this clonotype. The chain uses TRBV30 and TRBJ1-6, with no clear D. The CDR3 is 15 residues long. Germline CDR1 and CDR2: GTSNPN and SVGIG (reference sequence). Trimming took off 0 bases at V and 7 bases at J, with 13 bases between the two ends. CDR3 residues: CAWSVRQNENSPLHF. Here the CDR3 DNA reads TGTGCCTGGAGTGTACGGCAGAACGAGAATTCACCCCTCCACTTT. Supplemented by reference TRBV30 and TRBJ1-6, the full variable domain reads SQTIHQWPATLVQPVGSPLSLECTVEGTSNPNLYWYRQAAGRGLQLLFYSVGIGQISSEVPQNLSASRPQDRQFILSSKKLLLSDSGFYLCAWSVRQNENSPLHFGNGTRLTVT.

This chain links TRBV7-2 with TRBJ1-2; a possible D gene is TRBD1 (5 bases). The CDR3 is made up of 13 amino acids. Germline V gene sequence: CDR1 SGHTA, CDR2 FQGNSA. V was trimmed by 3 bases and J by 8 bases, leaving 13 bases between them. CDR3 in amino acids: CASSFSEGRGYTF. DNA for the CDR3: TGTGCCAGCAGCTTCTCGGAGGGGCGAGGCTACACCTTC.

A few counts support this clonotype. This chain joins TRBV7-3 and TRBJ2-2, with 9 bases lining up with TRBD2. V dropped 5 bases and J dropped 6; count of bases not matched to a gene: 13. Germline V lookup: CDR1 SGHTA, CDR2 FQGTGA. The CDR3 is 17 amino acids. In DNA form, the CDR3 reads TGTGCCAGCAGCCAAAGCGTGTTAGCGGGAGCTCCCGGGGAGCTGTTTTTT. It encodes CASSQSVLAGAPGELFF.

This clonotype was detected only once. This may come from a read error, since a much larger clone is one base off. The rearrangement uses TRBV7-9 and TRBJ2-2, with TRBD1 identical over 7 bases. The germline V gene has CDR1 SEHNR and CDR2 FQNEAQ (reference sequence). Trimming at V came to 6 bases and at J to 6 bases, leaving 13 bases not matched to a gene. The CDR3 length is 16 residues. CDR3 sequence: CASRQTGFDGAGELFF. CDR3 in DNA: TGTGCCAGCAGACAGACAGGGTTCGATGGCGCCGGGGAGCTGTTTTTT.